Below are 27 T cell receptor beta chains sequenced from a single sample in a study of T cells in tuberculosis. Generated by immunoSEQ multiplex PCR, the TCRdb table keeps only in-frame clones and is missing some. Among fewer than 55,000 clones listed, roughly 96% were seen once. The time point: new active TB diagnosis, blood taken before or within 7 days of starting treatment. Sequenced here: PBMCs, sampled at tuberculosis diagnosis. These receptor sequences come from an adult with tuberculosis.

In this sample, this clone turned up once. J is TRBJ1-4 and V is TRBV19; D is undetermined. V was pared by 6 bases and J by 2 bases, with 13 bases between. CDR3 length: 15 residues. Germline CDR1 LNHDA, CDR2 SQIVND (reference sequence). This CDR3 reads CASSGVVTTNEKLFF. CDR3 DNA: TGTGCCAGTAGCGGGGTCGTTACGACTAATGAAAAACTGTTTTTT.

This rearrangement joins TRBV27 to TRBJ1-5; a possible D gene is TRBD1 (6 bases). Germline values: CDR1 MNHEY, CDR2 SMNVEV (reference sequence). There are 14 residues in the CDR3. Trimming removed 4 bases at V and 11 bases at J, with 18 bases between. CDR3 loop: CASSSLTGLGAQHF. The CDR3 DNA reads TGTGCCAGCAGTTCCTTGACAGGTCTCGGGGCCCAGCATTTT.

The gene calls are TRBV9 and TRBJ2-7, with 9 bases aligning to TRBD2. V lost 0 bases and J lost 3; bases outside the gene matches: 4. Germline loops: CDR1 SGDLS, CDR2 YYNGEE. This CDR3 has 15 residues. Written as DNA, the CDR3 is TGTGCCAGCAGCGTAGGGATTAGCGGGGGCTACGAGCAGTACTTC. Translation: CASSVGISGGYEQYF.

This chain connects TRBV28 to TRBJ1-5; 7 bases are a match to TRBD1. With V trimmed by 2 bases and J by 4 bases, 11 bases remained unmatched. CDR3 length: 17 amino acids. Germline V lookup: CDR1 MDHEN, CDR2 SYDVKM. Here the CDR3 reads CASSLHLDRVLNQPQHF. The CDR3 region has the DNA TGTGCCAGCAGTTTACACCTCGACAGGGTACTGAATCAGCCCCAGCATTTT.

The chain recombines TRBV4-1 with TRBJ2-7, with TRBD1 as a possible D gene (6 bases). Per germline, CDR1 MGHRA and CDR2 YSYEKL. The CDR3 runs 15 residues. V dropped 4 bases and J dropped 0 bases, with 13 bases sitting between them. This CDR3 is CASSPSGTNSYEQYF. CDR3 sequence (DNA): TGCGCCAGCAGCCCTTCCGGGACAAACTCCTACGAGCAGTACTTC.

The rearrangement links TRBV19 to TRBJ2-1; 8 nucleotides match TRBD2. CDR1 LNHDA and CDR2 SQIVND come from the germline V gene (reference sequence). The V segment lost 4 bases and the J segment 6 bases; nucleotides outside the gene matches: 11. This CDR3 comprises 16 residues. Written as DNA, the CDR3 is TGTGCCAGTAGTAGCCGGGAGGGCCGGGTACTCAATGAGCAGTTCTTC. Translation gives CASSSREGRVLNEQFF.

The J gene is TRBJ1-4, the V gene TRBV13, with D uncertain. The germline V and J ends were trimmed by 5 bases and 0 bases, with 13 bases remaining between them. The germline V gene encodes CDR1 PRHDT and CDR2 FYEKMQ (reference sequence). This CDR3 spans 16 amino acids. The CDR3 sequence: CASSPGRVATNEKLFF. The CDR3 DNA reads as TGTGCCAGCAGCCCGGGTCGGGTTGCAACTAATGAAAAACTGTTTTTT.

The rearrangement uses TRBV4-2 and TRBJ1-2; D not certain. The V gene lost 0 bases and the J gene lost 14 bases, with 19 bases spanning the gap. This CDR3 is built from 14 residues. The germline V gene encodes CDR1 LGHNA and CDR2 YNFKEQ. CDR3 in amino acids: CASSQDGGWEIWTF. The CDR3 bases are TGTGCCAGCAGCCAAGATGGAGGGTGGGAGATTTGGACCTTC.

The rearrangement links TRBV14 to TRBJ2-7; D gene unclear. V was cut by 1 base and J by 0 bases, with 10 bases left in between. The CDR3 has 15 amino acids. Germline CDR1 SGHDN, CDR2 FVKESK. CDR3 DNA: TGTGCCAGCAGCCAAGGTGCACGCGGCTCCTACGAGCAGTACTTC. This codes for CASSQGARGSYEQYF.

J is TRBJ1-1 and V is TRBV5-1; 7 bases fit TRBD1. Germline V CDR1 and CDR2: SGHRS, YFSETQ. The CDR3 runs to 14 residues. V lost 4 bases, J lost 8 bases, and 11 bases stayed unmatched. The CDR3 nucleotides are TGCGCCAGCAGCCCCATGACAGGGCCCGGAGAAGCTTTCTTT. Amino acid sequence: CASSPMTGPGEAFF.

The chain links TRBV6-6 to TRBJ2-3, with D tentatively TRBD2 (5 bases). Trimming left V 3 bases short and J 7 bases short, with 20 bases between. CDR1 and CDR2 from the germline V gene are MNHNY and SVGAGI (reference sequence). The length of the CDR3 is 16 residues. CDR3 loop: CASSYPRIGISNTQYF. CDR3 bases: TGTGCCAGCAGTTATCCTCGAATCGGGATTTCCAATACGCAGTATTTT.

The CDR3 region has the DNA TGTGCCAGCAGCCACTTGGGGGGGAGCTCCTACGAGCAGTACTTC. It yields the protein CASSHLGGSSYEQYF. The chain employs TRBV6-6 and TRBJ2-7; 7 positions match TRBD2. The CDR3 spans 15 residues. The V gene's germline CDR1 is MNHNY and CDR2 SVGAGI (reference sequence). V shed 6 bases, J shed 0 bases, and the junction held 8 bases outside the gene matches.

The rearrangement uses TRBV7-2 and TRBJ2-2, with 12 bases aligning to TRBD2. The CDR3 has 16 amino acids. The V segment lost 4 bases and the J segment 4 bases; nucleotides outside the gene matches: 4. Per the germline V gene, CDR1 is SGHTA and CDR2 is FQGNSA. In nucleotides, the CDR3 is TGTGCCAGCAGCTACGGACTAGCGGGACTCACCGGGGAGCTGTTTTTT. Its translation is CASSYGLAGLTGELFF.

CDR3 in amino acids: CASRDSGSYEQYF. The DNA of the CDR3 is TGTGCCAGCAGAGACTCCGGGTCCTACGAGCAGTACTTC. The chain couples TRBV28 to TRBJ2-7; D is unresolved. The V gene's germline CDR1 is MDHEN and CDR2 SYDVKM. Trimming left V 6 bases short and J 1 base short, with 10 bases between. This CDR3 has 13 residues.

V is TRBV27 and J is TRBJ1-2; D not resolved. V lost 3 bases and J 7 bases, leaving 12 bases between the germline ends. CDR1 MNHEY and CDR2 SMNVEV come from the germline V gene (reference sequence). This CDR3 is built from 13 residues. In DNA, the CDR3 is TGTGCCAGCAGTTTTAGAGAGGGATCTGGCTACACCTTC. Amino acid sequence: CASSFREGSGYTF.

The gene calls are TRBV11-1 and TRBJ2-1; TRBD2 matches at 13 bases. Germline-derived CDR1 and CDR2 are SGHAT and FQDESV (reference sequence). The CDR3 runs to 16 residues. V dropped 6 bases and J dropped 2; count of bases not matched to a gene: 4. The CDR3 here is CASRELAGGAYNEQFF. The CDR3 region has the DNA TGTGCCAGCAGGGAACTAGCGGGAGGGGCCTACAATGAGCAGTTCTTC.

This clone was detected once. The chain's CDR3 is CASSLGGTGPGYTF. The DNA of the CDR3 is TGTGCCAGCAGTTTGGGGGGGACAGGCCCCGGCTACACCTTC. The gene calls are TRBV27 and TRBJ1-2; 8 bases align to TRBD1. The germline V gene has CDR1 MNHEY and CDR2 SMNVEV (reference sequence). The V gene end was trimmed by 3 bases and the J gene end by 8 bases; junction bases not matched to a gene: 8. The CDR3 totals 14 residues.

The rearrangement joins TRBV28 to TRBJ1-4; no definite D call. V lost 2 bases and J lost 4, with 5 bases in between. This CDR3 spans 13 amino acids. Germline V gives CDR1 MDHEN, CDR2 SYDVKM. The CDR3 sequence: CASSLQINEKLFF. CDR3 coding DNA: TGTGCCAGCAGTTTACAGATTAATGAAAAACTGTTTTTT.

The genes are TRBV7-9 and TRBJ2-1; 12 bases line up with TRBD2. CDR1 is SEHNR, CDR2 FQNEAQ, per germline (reference sequence). CDR3 length: 16 amino acids. The V gene end was trimmed by 5 bases and the J gene end by 7 bases; junction bases not matched to a gene: 9. Here the CDR3 DNA reads TGTGCCAGCAGCCCCAGGACGGGGACTAGCGGGAATGAGCAGTTCTTC. Its protein is CASSPRTGTSGNEQFF.

The rearrangement links TRBV27 to TRBJ2-3, with D possibly TRBD1 on 6 matching bases. Trimming cost V 1 base and J 4 bases, with 9 bases left between them. The CDR3 length is 14 residues. The germline V gene encodes CDR1 MNHEY and CDR2 SMNVEV (reference sequence). CDR3 in amino acids: CASSLLDRSDTQYF. DNA of the CDR3: TGTGCCAGCAGTTTATTGGACAGATCAGATACGCAGTATTTT.

V and J are TRBV6-6 and TRBJ2-7, with 12 bases that match TRBD1. This CDR3 comprises 15 residues. The junction had 6 bases not matched to a gene; V was cut back by 6 bases and J by 3 bases. Germline-derived CDR1 and CDR2 are MNHNY and SVGAGI (reference sequence). The CDR3 protein is CASREGTGGDYEQYF. CDR3 sequence (DNA): TGTGCCAGCAGAGAAGGGACAGGGGGCGACTACGAGCAGTACTTC.

V usage is TRBV5-1 and J usage is TRBJ2-7; 8 bases line up with TRBD2. The CDR3 length is 14 residues. V shed 2 bases, J shed 0 bases, and the junction held 1 base outside the gene matches. Germline loops: CDR1 SGHRS, CDR2 YFSETQ. The CDR3: CASSFGTSSYEQYF. The CDR3 DNA follows: TGCGCCAGCAGCTTCGGGACTAGCTCCTACGAGCAGTACTTC.

This clone turned up a few times. V usage is TRBV15 and J usage is TRBJ1-5; the match to TRBD1 covers 7 bases. Trimming took 2 bases from V and 7 from J; bases not matched to a gene: 8. This CDR3 spans 15 amino acids. The germline gives CDR1 LNHNV, CDR2 YYDKDF (reference sequence). CDR3 loop: CATSRFRQGRQPQHF. The CDR3 DNA reads as TGTGCCACCAGCAGATTTAGACAGGGACGGCAGCCCCAGCATTTT.

The sample holds one count of this clone. The V gene is TRBV5-4, the J gene TRBJ2-3; the D gene is possibly TRBD2 (6 bases). V gave up 0 bases and J gave up 2 bases, with 13 bases separating them. The V gene's germline CDR1 is SGHNT and CDR2 YYREEE (reference sequence). The CDR3 is made up of 16 amino acids. This chain's CDR3 is CASSLETRRFTDTQYF. The CDR3 DNA reads TGTGCCAGCAGCTTGGAGACTAGACGGTTCACAGATACGCAGTATTTT.

This sequence joins TRBV7-8 and TRBJ2-7, with D possibly matching TRBD1 (7 bases). Trimming removed 4 bases from V and 0 bases from J, with 10 bases in between. CDR1 is SGHVS, CDR2 FQNEAQ, per germline. The CDR3 is 14 amino acids. CDR3 protein: CASSSQGGSYEQYF. The CDR3 DNA is TGTGCCAGCAGCTCCCAGGGGGGCTCCTACGAGCAGTACTTC.

This clone was counted a single time. This chain links TRBV7-9 with TRBJ1-2, with a tentative D call TRBD1 (5 bases). The germline V gene has CDR1 SEHNR and CDR2 FQNEAQ (reference sequence). This CDR3 is 15 amino acids long. V lost 1 base and J 6 bases, leaving 15 bases between the germline ends. This CDR3 is CASSLVAGWLDGYTF. The CDR3 coding sequence is TGTGCCAGCAGCTTAGTGGCAGGGTGGCTCGATGGCTACACCTTC.

The V call is TRBV30, the J call TRBJ2-2; the D gene is possibly TRBD1 (6 bases). V lost 4 bases to trimming and J lost 6 bases, with 9 bases between them. The CDR3 is 12 amino acids. In germline, CDR1 is GTSNPN, CDR2 SVGIG (reference sequence). CDR3 nucleotide sequence: TGTGCCTGGACCCACAGGGCCGGGGAGCTGTTTTTT. Encoded protein: CAWTHRAGELFF.